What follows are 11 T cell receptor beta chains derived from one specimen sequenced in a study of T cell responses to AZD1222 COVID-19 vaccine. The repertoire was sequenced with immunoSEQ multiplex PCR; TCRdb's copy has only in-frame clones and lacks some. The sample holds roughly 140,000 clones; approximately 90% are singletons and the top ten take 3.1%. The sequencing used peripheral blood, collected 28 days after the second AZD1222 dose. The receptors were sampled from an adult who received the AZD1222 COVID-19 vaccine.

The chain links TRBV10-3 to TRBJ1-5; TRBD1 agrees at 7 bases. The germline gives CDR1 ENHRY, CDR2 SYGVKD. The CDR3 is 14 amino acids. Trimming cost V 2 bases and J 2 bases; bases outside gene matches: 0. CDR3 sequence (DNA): TGTGCCATCAGTGAGGGACAGGGCAATCAGCCCCAGCATTTT. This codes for CAISEGQGNQPQHF.

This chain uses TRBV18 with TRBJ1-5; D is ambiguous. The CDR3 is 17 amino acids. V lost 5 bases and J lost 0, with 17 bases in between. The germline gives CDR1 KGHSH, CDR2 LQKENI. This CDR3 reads CASSRSPGIGSNQPQHF. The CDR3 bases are TGTGCCAGCTCAAGATCCCCGGGAATAGGTAGCAATCAGCCCCAGCATTTT. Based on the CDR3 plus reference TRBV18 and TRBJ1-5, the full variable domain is NAGVMQNPRHLVRRRGQEARLRCSPMKGHSHVYWYRQLPEEGLKFMVYLQKENIIDESGMPKERFSAEFPKEGPSILRIQQVVRGDSAAYFCASSRSPGIGSNQPQHFGDGTRLSIL.

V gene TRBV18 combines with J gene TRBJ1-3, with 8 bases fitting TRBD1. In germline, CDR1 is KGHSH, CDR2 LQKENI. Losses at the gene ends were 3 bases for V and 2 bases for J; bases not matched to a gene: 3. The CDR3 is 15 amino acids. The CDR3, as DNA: TGTGCCAGCTCACCGCCACAGGGGGCTGGAAACACCATATATTTT. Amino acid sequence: CASSPPQGAGNTIYF.

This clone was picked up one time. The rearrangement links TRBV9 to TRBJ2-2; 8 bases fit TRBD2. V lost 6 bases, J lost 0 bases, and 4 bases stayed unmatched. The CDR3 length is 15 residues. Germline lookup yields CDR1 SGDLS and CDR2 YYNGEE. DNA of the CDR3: TGTGCCAGCACGCTAGCGGGTTCGAACACCGGGGAGCTGTTTTTT. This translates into CASTLAGSNTGELFF. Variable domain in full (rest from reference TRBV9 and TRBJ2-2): DSGVTQTPKHLITATGQRVTLRCSPRSGDLSVYWYQQSLDQGLQFLIQYYNGEERAKGNILERFSAQQFPDLHSELNLSSLELGDSALYFCASTLAGSNTGELFFGEGSRLTVL.

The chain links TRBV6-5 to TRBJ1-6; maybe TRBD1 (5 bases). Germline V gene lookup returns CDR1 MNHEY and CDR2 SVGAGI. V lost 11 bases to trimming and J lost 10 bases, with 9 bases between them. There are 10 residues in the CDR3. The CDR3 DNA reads TGTGCCGCAGGGTGGTCACCCCTCCACTTT. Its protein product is CAAGWSPLHF.

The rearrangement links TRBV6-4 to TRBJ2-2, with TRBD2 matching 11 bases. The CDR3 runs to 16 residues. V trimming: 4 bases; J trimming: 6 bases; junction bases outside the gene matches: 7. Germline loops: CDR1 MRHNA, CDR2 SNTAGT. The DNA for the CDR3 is TGTGCCAGCAGTGTATCTAGCGGGAGGTCTGCCGGGGAGCTGTTTTTT. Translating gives CASSVSSGRSAGELFF.

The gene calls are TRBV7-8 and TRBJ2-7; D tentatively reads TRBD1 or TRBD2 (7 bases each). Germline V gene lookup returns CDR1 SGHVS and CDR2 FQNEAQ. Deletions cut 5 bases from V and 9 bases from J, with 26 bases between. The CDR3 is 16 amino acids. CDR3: CASSPPWGGGLIGQYF. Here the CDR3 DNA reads TGTGCCAGCAGCCCCCCCTGGGGAGGGGGCCTTATCGGGCAGTACTTC. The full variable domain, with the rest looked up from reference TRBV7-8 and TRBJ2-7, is GAGVSQSPRYKVAKRGQDVALRCDPISGHVSLFWYQQALGQGPEFLTYFQNEAQLDKSGLPSDRFFAERPEGSVSTLKIQRTQQEDSAVYLCASSPPWGGGLIGQYFGPGTRLTVT.

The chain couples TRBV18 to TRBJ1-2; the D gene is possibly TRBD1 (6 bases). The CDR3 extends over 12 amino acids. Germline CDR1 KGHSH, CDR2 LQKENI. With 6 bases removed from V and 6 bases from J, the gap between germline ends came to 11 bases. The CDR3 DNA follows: TGTGCCAGCTCCCCTAAGGGGGATGGCTACACCTTC. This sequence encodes CASSPKGDGYTF.

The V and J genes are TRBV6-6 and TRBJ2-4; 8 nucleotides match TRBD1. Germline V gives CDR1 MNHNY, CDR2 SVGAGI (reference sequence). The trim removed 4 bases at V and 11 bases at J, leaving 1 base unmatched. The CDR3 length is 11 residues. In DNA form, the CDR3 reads TGTGCCAGCAGTTGGGACAGGCTTCAGTACTTC. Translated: CASSWDRLQYF.

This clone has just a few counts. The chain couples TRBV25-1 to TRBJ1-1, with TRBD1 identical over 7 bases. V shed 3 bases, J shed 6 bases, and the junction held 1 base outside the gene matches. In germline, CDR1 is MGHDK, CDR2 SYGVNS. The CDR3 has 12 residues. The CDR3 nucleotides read TGTGCCAGCAGTGATGACAGGGCTGAAGCTTTCTTT. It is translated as CASSDDRAEAFF.

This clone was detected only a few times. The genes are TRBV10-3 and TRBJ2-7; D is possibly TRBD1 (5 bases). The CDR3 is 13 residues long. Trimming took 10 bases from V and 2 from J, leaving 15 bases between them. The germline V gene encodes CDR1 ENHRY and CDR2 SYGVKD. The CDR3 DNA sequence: TGTGCCACCAGGGTATATCAGACCTACGAGCAGTACTTC. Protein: CATRVYQTYEQYF.